A single sample is the source of the 7 T cell receptor beta chains below, sequenced in a study of blood T cells in healthy people across ages. A sample-barcoded 5' primer and a J-beta primer mix were used in a second PCR of roughly 6 to 12 cycles. One entry per CDR3 protein results from TCRdb running MiXCR on the 5' RACE reads. The repertoire holds around 1,700,000 distinct CDR3 sequences, about 30% seen once, with roughly 8.2% in the top ten. Sequenced material: blood. The source of these receptors is a woman younger than 45 in good health.

V usage is TRBV5-1 and J usage is TRBJ1-1, with 8 bases lining up with TRBD1. V shed 4 bases, J shed 6 bases, and the junction held 8 bases outside the gene matches. Germline V gene sequence: CDR1 SGHRS, CDR2 YFSETQ. There are 14 residues in the CDR3. CDR3: CASSTGTGSPEAFF. Here the CDR3 DNA reads TGCGCCAGCAGCACCGGGACAGGATCCCCTGAAGCTTTCTTT.

The chain links TRBV28 to TRBJ2-6; no clear D gene. The V gene's germline CDR1 is MDHEN and CDR2 SYDVKM. The CDR3 consists of 16 residues. Trimming shortened V by 5 bases and J by 2 bases, and 13 bases separated the two germline ends. As DNA, the CDR3 is TGTGCCAGCAGTATATTAACTCGGGCTGGGGCCAACGTCCTGACTTTC. It translates to CASSILTRAGANVLTF.

This clonotype was detected ten times or more. This chain links TRBV29-1 with TRBJ2-7; unclear D gene. Germline CDR1 and CDR2: SQVTM and ANQGSEA. Trimming took 1 base from V and 0 from J, leaving 22 bases between them. The CDR3 loop spans 18 amino acids. In nucleotides, the CDR3 is TGCAGCGTTGAAGGGGGAATATCGGAAGGAAGAGTCTCCTACGAGCAGTACTTC. Its translation is CSVEGGISEGRVSYEQYF.

This clonotype appeared many times. CDR3: CASSFETGLAKNIQYF. Here the CDR3 DNA reads TGCGCCAGCAGCTTCGAGACAGGCCTAGCCAAAAACATTCAGTACTTC. The chain uses TRBV5-1 and TRBJ2-4, with TRBD1 as a possible D gene (6 bases). Trimming removed 2 bases at V and 0 bases at J, with 12 bases between. The CDR3 spans 16 residues. Germline assignment: CDR1 SGHRS and CDR2 YFSETQ. Complete variable domain (other parts from reference TRBV5-1 and TRBJ2-4): KAGVTQTPRYLIKTRGQQVTLSCSPISGHRSVSWYQQTPGQGLQFLFEYFSETQRNKGNFPGRFSGRQFSNSRSEMNVSTLELGDSALYLCASSFETGLAKNIQYFGAGTRLSVL.

In regard to this clonotype: This may be a read error: a much more frequent sequence differs by one nucleotide. V gene TRBV9 combines with J gene TRBJ2-5, with 8 nucleotides matching TRBD1. Germline V gene data show CDR1 as SGDLS and CDR2 as YYNGEE. V lost 3 bases, J lost 11 bases, and 15 bases stayed unmatched. CDR3 length: 15 amino acids. This CDR3 is CASSETGTGVHKQYF. In nucleotides, the CDR3 is TGTGCCAGCAGCGAAACTGGGACAGGCGTTCACAAGCAGTACTTC.

The chain uses TRBV4-3 and TRBJ2-5, with D possibly being TRBD1 (7 bases). Germline CDR1 LGHNA, CDR2 YSLEER. Trimming stripped 0 bases from V and 7 bases from J, with 15 bases between. This CDR3 spans 15 amino acids. CDR3: CASSQDLAGGGTQYF. Written as DNA, the CDR3 is TGCGCCAGCAGCCAAGATCTGGCAGGGGGAGGGACCCAGTACTTC.

This clonotype was seen ten or more times. The rearrangement links TRBV6-5 to TRBJ2-6; 12 bases match TRBD2. The J segment lost 4 bases and the V segment lost 4 bases, leaving 11 bases of the junction unmatched. There are 19 residues in the CDR3. The germline V gene encodes CDR1 MNHEY and CDR2 SVGAGI. Here the CDR3 reads CASSSHRTSGTPGANVLTF. The CDR3 DNA reads as TGTGCCAGCAGTTCCCATCGGACTAGCGGGACTCCCGGGGCCAACGTCCTGACTTTC.